This is a list of T cell receptor beta chains from one sample in a study of blood T cell repertoires in COVID-19. Profiling relied on immunoSEQ multiplex PCR, and the TCRdb table lists in-frame clones only, not all of them. The table shows about 90,000 clones, with approximately 91% occurring only once. The sample taken for sequencing was peripheral blood. These receptors were collected from a human donor with active COVID-19. The donor label of this sample is uncertain. Each CDR3 is given with its conserved first and last residue. Each record gives: V gene, clone size, CDR3 protein. Some rows have no size entry. The others give once, few or many, or a class for an expanded clone.

TRBV6-1	.	CASSEWAGNNYGYTF
TRBV24-1	.	CAASRGNTGELFF
TRBV13	.	CASSLRDRDTDTQYF
TRBV7-2	.	CASSLGPLAGTDTQYF
TRBV15	.	CATSAPGQGWNTEAFF
TRBV7-3	.	CASSLNGGGGGETQYF
TRBV5-1	.	CASSLLTSNEQFF
TRBV2	.	CASSDSGASGATDTQYF
TRBV7-8	.	CASKWGGSGNTIYF
TRBV11-2	.	CASSLRGGSNQPQHF
TRBV10-3	.	CAISESYQATGELFF
TRBV21-1	.	CASRPEQGFEKLFF
TRBV11-2	.	CATGPGLAETQYF
TRBV7-2	.	CASSRGYTETQYF
TRBV6-2/TRBV6-3	once	CASSYSRAANPNEQFF
TRBV30	.	CAWRVRVPYNEQFF
TRBV28	.	CASSFLHTGELFF
TRBV19	.	CASSISVGGSDTEAFF
TRBV15	once	CATSWGLSNQPQHF
TRBV7-2	.	CASSQTRGSNEQFF
TRBV9	.	CASSPRPDRIYTQYF
TRBV9	.	CASSVWASQAPSDTQYF
TRBV24-1	.	CATSDSAPDRGSYNEQFF
TRBV29-1	.	CSALTGITPEAFF
TRBV5-1	.	CASSLEGREDEKLFF
TRBV5-5	.	CASGGQGSYNEQFF
TRBV5-6	.	CASSPVGRGSTEAFF
TRBV29-1	.	CSLTGQGYGYTF
TRBV7-9	.	CASSGPQRGNQETQYF
TRBV5-6	.	CASSLLPGGTFF
TRBV2	.	CASLGERTSGGRYEQYF
TRBV28	.	CASIRRARGQETQYF
TRBV28	.	CATRQGAASYEQYF
TRBV5-4	once	CASSLGRGNTEAFF
TRBV6-6	.	CASSYQGEEKLFF
TRBV24-1	once	CATSEPTSGGRNEQFF
TRBV25-1	.	CASSPEDFTGYGYTF
TRBV28	few	CASSQGAGLAQYF
TRBV7-2	.	CASSPMGLAGPETQYF
TRBV19	.	CASSSVLIARASGYTF
TRBV4-1	.	CASSQSRGRGTSPLHF
TRBV10-3	few	CAISDSGGSNQPQHF
TRBV18	.	CASSQTSGGASHEQYF
TRBV7-2	.	CASSLGTGGDEQFF
TRBV9	.	CASSAYSGGLSGNTIYF
TRBV5-1	.	CASSSRDTSYEQYF
TRBV6-5	.	CASRTPSGDTQYF